This T cell receptor beta chain comes out of a study of control samples from healthy donors and cancer patients. The germline CDR1 and CDR2 sequences are LNHDA and SQIVND (reference sequence). The CDR3 has 15 amino acids. Trimming stripped 5 bases from V and 1 base from J, with 14 bases between. This table comes from immunoSEQ multiplex PCR, and its TCRdb copy is limited to in-frame clones, with some not included. The repertoire consists of tens of thousands of clones, with roughly 89% occurring once and the leading ten covering 1.5% to 2%. The chain joins TRBV19 to TRBJ1-1; D gene unclear. The clonotype comes from a woman in her 40s with lung cancer. Sequencing used PBMCs. The CDR3 region is CASSQFGDTNTEAFF. In DNA, the CDR3 is TGTGCCAGTAGTCAGTTTGGAGACACGAACACTGAAGCTTTCTTT.